Presented here are 28 T cell receptor beta chains from one specimen sequenced in a study of blood T cell repertoires in COVID-19. Assay used: immunoSEQ multiplex PCR; TCRdb lists only in-frame clones, some missing. The sample includes around 31,000 clones, about 91% of them seen just once. Sequencing was carried out using peripheral blood. Receptors originate from an elderly man with acute or convalescent COVID-19.

The genes are TRBV5-1 and TRBJ2-2; 13 bases line up with TRBD2. Losses at the gene ends were 4 bases for V and 6 bases for J; bases not matched to a gene: 6. The CDR3 is 16 amino acids. From germline, CDR1 is SGHRS and CDR2 YFSETQ. The CDR3 region is CASSGLAGEGAGELFF. The CDR3 DNA reads TGCGCCAGCAGCGGACTAGCGGGAGAGGGAGCCGGGGAGCTGTTTTTT.

The chain uses TRBV19 and TRBJ1-4; D unclear. The germline V and J ends were trimmed by 11 bases and 8 bases, with 18 bases remaining between them. This CDR3 is 13 amino acids long. Germline V gene lookup returns CDR1 LNHDA and CDR2 SQIVND (reference sequence). CDR3 sequence (DNA): TGTGCCGGAATGAGATTGGGAGGCGAAAAACTGTTTTTT. The encoded protein is CAGMRLGGEKLFF.

This clone was seen only once. The genes are TRBV23-1 and TRBJ1-6; the D gene is possibly TRBD1 (5 bases). TRBV23-1 is assigned to the ORF class and has an uncertain function. The CDR3 runs 18 residues. The V gene lost 0 bases and the J gene lost 0 bases, with 12 bases spanning the gap. The CDR3 DNA follows: TGCGCCAGCAGTCAATCTAGGGGACTTAGCTCCTATAATTCACCCCTCCACTTT. Its protein is CASSQSRGLSSYNSPLHF.

This sequence joins TRBV28 and TRBJ2-5; 9 positions agree with TRBD1. The CDR3 covers 17 residues. Unmatched junction bases numbered 15, after V lost 5 bases and J lost 5 bases. Germline V gene data show CDR1 as MDHEN and CDR2 as SYDVKM. The CDR3 DNA is TGTGCCAGCAGTCCCAACCTGGGGACAGGGAGGTGGGAGACCCAGTACTTC. This sequence encodes CASSPNLGTGRWETQYF.

The genes are TRBV2 and TRBJ2-1; TRBD1 might be the D (7 bases). Germline V CDR1 and CDR2: SNHLY, FYNNEI. The V gene lost 2 bases and the J gene lost 2 bases, with 10 bases spanning the gap. This CDR3 comprises 15 residues. CDR3 amino acids: CASSEQGGTYNEQFF. DNA for the CDR3: TGTGCCAGCAGTGAACAGGGGGGAACCTACAATGAGCAGTTCTTC.

The chain recombines TRBV10-2 with TRBJ1-1, with D possibly being TRBD1 (6 bases). Trimming took off 5 bases at V and 0 bases at J, with 28 bases between the two ends. This CDR3 has 20 residues. Germline V lookup: CDR1 WSHSY, CDR2 SAAADI. The CDR3 nucleotides read TGCGCCAGCAGTACTAAACAGGGTTCCTCCACTCTCTTTATGAACACTGAAGCTTTCTTT. Protein: CASSTKQGSSTLFMNTEAFF.

The chain links TRBV7-2 to TRBJ1-1; 9 nucleotides align to TRBD1. CDR1 is SGHTA, CDR2 FQGNSA, per germline. The CDR3 runs to 15 residues. After removal of 5 bases from V and 3 bases from J, the junction contained 7 bases not matched to a gene. The CDR3 region is CASSPRTGEHTEAFF. The DNA for the CDR3 is TGTGCCAGCAGCCCACGGACAGGGGAGCACACTGAAGCTTTCTTT. The whole variable domain, remainder taken from reference TRBV7-2 and TRBJ1-1, is GAGVSQSPSNKVTEKGKDVELRCDPISGHTALYWYRQSLGQGLEFLIYFQGNSAPDKSGLPSDRFSAERTGGSVSTLTIQRTQQEDSAVYLCASSPRTGEHTEAFFGQGTRLTVV.

V gene TRBV20-1 combines with J gene TRBJ2-7; TRBD1 matches at 8 bases. This CDR3 has 11 residues. Losses at the gene ends were 5 bases for V and 4 bases for J; bases not matched to a gene: 1. CDR1 and CDR2 from the germline V gene are DFQATT and SNEGSKA (reference sequence). CDR3 DNA: TGCAGTGCTTGGGACAGGTACGAGCAGTACTTC. This encodes CSAWDRYEQYF.

Points on this clone: The same CDR3 is also encoded by other DNA sequences in this sample. V is TRBV7-8 and J is TRBJ1-1; D not resolved. CDR3 length equals 14 residues. From germline, CDR1 is SGHVS and CDR2 FQNEAQ. The germline V and J ends were trimmed by 3 bases and 2 bases, with 10 bases remaining between them. The CDR3 loop reads CASSLASGNTEAFF. Written as DNA, the CDR3 is TGTGCCAGCAGCTTGGCCTCTGGCAACACTGAAGCTTTCTTT. Variable domain in full (rest from reference TRBV7-8 and TRBJ1-1): GAGVSQSPRYKVAKRGQDVALRCDPISGHVSLFWYQQALGQGPEFLTYFQNEAQLDKSGLPSDRFFAERPEGSVSTLKIQRTQQEDSAVYLCASSLASGNTEAFFGQGTRLTVV.

This chain links TRBV5-4 with TRBJ2-2, with 11 bases lining up with TRBD2. Unmatched junction bases numbered 11, after V lost 0 bases and J lost 4 bases. The CDR3 runs 19 residues. Germline V gene lookup returns CDR1 SGHNT and CDR2 YYREEE (reference sequence). In DNA form, the CDR3 reads TGTGCCAGCAGCTTGGGGACAGGGACCGGGACTAGCGGCACCGGGGAGCTGTTTTTT. It codes for CASSLGTGTGTSGTGELFF.

The table lists this clone with a count of one. V gene TRBV5-1 combines with J gene TRBJ2-1, with 8 bases fitting TRBD2. Germline V gene lookup returns CDR1 SGHRS and CDR2 YFSETQ. The CDR3 runs 15 residues. J gave up 7 bases and V 5 bases, and 11 bases lay outside the gene matches. The CDR3 spells CASSGGAGVGNEQFF. The CDR3 nucleotides read TGCGCCAGCAGTGGAGGAGCGGGGGTGGGGAATGAGCAGTTCTTC.

This chain links TRBV12-3 or TRBV12-4 with TRBJ2-1, with D perhaps matching TRBD1 (5 bases). The V gene lost 4 bases and the J gene lost 6 bases, with 10 bases spanning the gap. The CDR3 is 13 residues long. DNA of the CDR3: TGTGCCAGCAGTTGGGGCGCCGGCAATGAGCAGTTCTTC. It translates to CASSWGAGNEQFF.

This clone has just one count. The rearrangement joins TRBV28 to TRBJ2-5; D unclear. The V end lost 3 bases, the J end lost 5 bases, and 13 bases lay between the germline ends. The CDR3 has 14 residues. Looked up from germline, CDR1 is MDHEN and CDR2 is SYDVKM. The CDR3 protein is CASSLSEEIETQYF. The CDR3 DNA reads TGTGCCAGCAGTTTGTCCGAGGAGATCGAGACCCAGTACTTC.

This clone was seen a handful of times. The rearrangement joins TRBV3-1 (or the pseudogene TRBV3-2) to TRBJ2-7, with D uncertain. Germline V gene lookup returns CDR1 LGHDT and CDR2 YNNKEL (reference sequence). This CDR3 has 15 residues. The V end was cut by 1 base, the J end by 0 bases, with 10 bases between. The CDR3 region is CASSQGHFSSYEQYF. The CDR3 DNA reads TGTGCCAGCAGCCAAGGTCACTTTAGCTCCTACGAGCAGTACTTC.

CDR3 in DNA: TGTGCCAGCAGTGAAGGTATCAGGGATCGCGGAAAACTGTTTTTT. Its protein product is CASSEGIRDRGKLFF. V gene TRBV6-1 combines with J gene TRBJ1-4; a weak D match, TRBD1 (5 bases). Trimming removed 1 base from V and 10 bases from J, with 16 bases in between. The CDR3 totals 15 residues. Germline lookup yields CDR1 MNHNS and CDR2 SASEGT.

V is TRBV7-2 and J is TRBJ2-1, with 7 bases that match TRBD2. Germline CDR1 SGHTA, CDR2 FQGNSA. The CDR3 consists of 13 residues. The V and J ends lost 4 bases and 10 bases, in that order; junction bases with no gene match: 7. Here the CDR3 DNA reads TGTGCCAGCAGCTCCCTGGGGGGGGAGGAGCAGTTCTTC. Residues: CASSSLGGEEQFF.

The chain combines TRBV28 with TRBJ2-3, with D possibly TRBD1 on 6 matching bases. There are 15 residues in the CDR3. Per the germline V gene, CDR1 is MDHEN and CDR2 is SYDVKM. Trimming left V 6 bases short and J 0 bases short, with 13 bases between. The CDR3 loop reads CASREAGVSTDTQYF. The DNA for the CDR3 is TGTGCCAGCAGGGAAGCAGGGGTGAGCACAGATACGCAGTATTTT.

The chain joins TRBV7-8 to TRBJ2-7, with 7 bases that match TRBD2. The CDR3 consists of 15 residues. Germline CDR1 reads SGHVS; CDR2 reads FQNEAQ. Losses at the gene ends were 2 bases for V and 4 bases for J; bases not matched to a gene: 8. The CDR3 DNA is TGTGCCAGCAGCTTAAAGCGGGGAAGTCCTTACGAGCAGTACTTC. Its protein product is CASSLKRGSPYEQYF. The full variable domain, in which reference TRBV7-8 and TRBJ2-7 provide the parts outside the CDR3, is GAGVSQSPRYKVAKRGQDVALRCDPISGHVSLFWYQQALGQGPEFLTYFQNEAQLDKSGLPSDRFFAERPEGSVSTLKIQRTQQEDSAVYLCASSLKRGSPYEQYFGPGTRLTVT.

The V call is TRBV19, the J call TRBJ2-7; 10 bases align to TRBD2. The CDR3 consists of 14 residues. V shed 8 bases, J shed 0 bases, and the junction held 4 bases outside the gene matches. Germline V lookup: CDR1 LNHDA, CDR2 SQIVND (reference sequence). The CDR3 coding sequence is TGTGCCAGTCGGACTAGCGGCAGCTCCTACGAGCAGTACTTC. Its translation is CASRTSGSSYEQYF.

V is TRBV6-5 and J is TRBJ2-5; 8 nucleotides align to TRBD1. Trimming cost V 4 bases and J 2 bases; bases outside gene matches: 3. This CDR3 has 14 amino acids. Germline V gene sequence: CDR1 MNHEY, CDR2 SVGAGI. CDR3: CASSSRQGQETQYF. In DNA, the CDR3 is TGTGCCAGCAGTTCTCGACAGGGGCAAGAGACCCAGTACTTC.

This clone was found once. J is TRBJ2-5 and V is TRBV30, with D possibly matching TRBD1 (6 bases). The germline V gene encodes CDR1 GTSNPN and CDR2 SVGIG (reference sequence). The CDR3 loop spans 17 amino acids. V lost 0 bases and J lost 7, with 24 bases in between. The CDR3 nucleotides read TGTGCCTGGAGTGTACTGCCCCCTCACAGGGTGTTGGGGACCCAGTACTTC. This codes for CAWSVLPPHRVLGTQYF.

The CDR3 loop reads CASSPWEGGGTSYGYTF. The CDR3, as DNA: TGTGCCAGCTCACCATGGGAAGGGGGCGGAACCTCCTATGGCTACACCTTC. The chain has TRBV18 and TRBJ1-2, with 7 bases matching TRBD1. The germline CDR1 and CDR2 sequences are KGHSH and LQKENI. The CDR3 has 17 amino acids. V was pared by 2 bases and J by 4 bases, with 13 bases of the junction left unmatched.

The CDR3 bases are TGTGCCAGCAGGCAGGGACAGGGGGCAGAAGAGACCCAGTACTTC. Amino acids: CASRQGQGAEETQYF. The genes are TRBV6-6 and TRBJ2-5; 12 bases agree with TRBD1. The V gene end was trimmed by 6 bases and the J gene end by 3 bases; junction bases not matched to a gene: 5. The CDR3 is 15 residues long. The V gene's germline CDR1 is MNHNY and CDR2 SVGAGI (reference sequence).

The chain combines TRBV14 with TRBJ2-5, with 13 nucleotides matching TRBD2. This CDR3 has 16 amino acids. Germline CDR1 and CDR2: SGHDN and FVKESK. The V and J ends lost 1 base and 5 bases, in that order; junction bases with no gene match: 4. The CDR3: CASSQGRTSGSETQYF. The CDR3 DNA follows: TGTGCCAGCAGCCAAGGCCGGACTAGCGGGAGTGAGACCCAGTACTTC.

The table lists this clone with a few counts. The V and J genes are TRBV20-1 and TRBJ2-1; D possibly corresponds to TRBD2 (6 bases). The V end was cut by 5 bases, the J end by 12 bases, with 11 bases between. The germline V gene encodes CDR1 DFQATT and CDR2 SNEGSKA (reference sequence). The CDR3 length is 10 residues. The CDR3 region has the DNA TGCAGTGCTGCTAGGGACTCGCAGTTCTTC. This sequence encodes CSAARDSQFF.

With respect to this clone: Sequence at one end of the junction differs from germline and may be a read error. V and J are TRBV9 and TRBJ1-3, with D possibly being TRBD1 (6 bases). CDR3 length equals 15 residues. Germline V CDR1 and CDR2: SGDLS, YYNGEE. Written as DNA, the CDR3 is TGTGCCAGCAGCGCCGCGGGGGGGGCTGGGAACACCATATATTTT. It codes for CASSAAGGAGNTIYF.

The chain has TRBV7-9 and TRBJ2-1, with 9 nucleotides matching TRBD2. This CDR3 has 14 amino acids. Losses at the gene ends were 5 bases for V and 5 bases for J; bases not matched to a gene: 4. Germline V CDR1 and CDR2: SEHNR, FQNEAQ (reference sequence). The CDR3: CASSPLAGDNEQFF. The CDR3 region has the DNA TGTGCCAGCAGCCCCTTAGCGGGAGACAATGAGCAGTTCTTC.

V gene TRBV28 combines with J gene TRBJ2-1; 9 bases map to TRBD2. CDR1 is MDHEN and CDR2 is SYDVKM in the germline V gene. V gave up 6 bases and J gave up 4 bases; unmatched junction bases: 10. The CDR3 length is 16 residues. The CDR3 DNA follows: TGTGCCAGCAGCTTAGCCGGGACTAGCAGTTACAATGAGCAGTTCTTC. Its translation is CASSLAGTSSYNEQFF. The whole variable domain, remainder taken from reference TRBV28 and TRBJ2-1, is DVKVTQSSRYLVKRTGEKVFLECVQDMDHENMFWYRQDPGLGLRLIYFSYDVKMKEKGDIPEGYSVSREKKERFSLILESASTNQTSMYLCASSLAGTSSYNEQFFGPGTRLTVL.